The rows below give T cell receptor beta chains drawn from one sample of a study of control samples from healthy donors and cancer patients. Sequenced by immunoSEQ multiplex PCR; TCRdb stores in-frame clones only, minus some. The repertoire table contains 150,000 to 200,000 clones. Material for sequencing was blood. The receptors originated from a woman in her twenties or thirties in good health. Each CDR3 is given with its conserved first and last residue. Each record gives: V gene, J gene, CDR3 protein.

TRBV6-5	TRBJ2-4	CATAFGLAKNIQYF
TRBV5-4	TRBJ2-3	CASSLDPNTDTQYF
TRBV27	TRBJ1-1	CASSLRGVTEAFF
TRBV4-1	TRBJ1-1	CASSQVSGGTEAFF
TRBV21-1	TRBJ1-5	CASSGRQSSNQPQHF
TRBV5-8	TRBJ1-4	CASRPDGQKLFF
TRBV27	TRBJ2-7	CASSLGYEQYF
TRBV28	TRBJ1-1	CASSALDTEAFF
TRBV27	TRBJ1-6	CASRPSLEPLHF
TRBV6-2/TRBV6-3	TRBJ1-2	CASSYGLQGLVSYTF
TRBV5-1	TRBJ1-4	CASSLGVSEEKLFF
TRBV28	TRBJ1-3	CASSLWQGQDTIYF
TRBV21-1	TRBJ2-3	CASSKKQFGRVGTQYF